One and the same sample provided the 2 T cell receptor beta chains below, sequenced in a study of T cells in narcolepsy. The method was immunoSEQ multiplex PCR; TCRdb's version includes in-frame clones alone and lacks a portion of them. Of 30,000 to 40,000 clones in the sample, approximately 90% were seen once. Sequencing was carried out using CD45RA- memory CD4+ T cells from PBMCs. These receptors all come from a human donor with narcolepsy.

Comments on this clone: Relative to the germline gene, one junction end is altered; a read error may explain this. The same CDR3 can be traced to other DNA sequences in this sample. The V gene is TRBV2, the J gene TRBJ2-1, with D perhaps matching TRBD2 (8 bases). Germline loops: CDR1 SNHLY, CDR2 FYNNEI. The CDR3 is 17 amino acids. This chain's CDR3 is CASSTPPGGGINNEQFF. For the CDR3, the DNA is TGTGCCAGCAGTACACCTCCGGGAGGGGGCATTAACAATGAGCAATTCTTC.

This clone appeared a single time. This chain links TRBV7-2 with TRBJ1-5; D is uncertain. Trimming cost V 1 base and J 4 bases, with 5 bases left between them. Germline values: CDR1 SGHTA, CDR2 FQGNSA. The CDR3 runs 13 residues. This CDR3 is CASSLESNQPQHF. Written as DNA, the CDR3 is TGTGCCAGCAGCTTAGAATCGAATCAGCCCCAGCATTTT.